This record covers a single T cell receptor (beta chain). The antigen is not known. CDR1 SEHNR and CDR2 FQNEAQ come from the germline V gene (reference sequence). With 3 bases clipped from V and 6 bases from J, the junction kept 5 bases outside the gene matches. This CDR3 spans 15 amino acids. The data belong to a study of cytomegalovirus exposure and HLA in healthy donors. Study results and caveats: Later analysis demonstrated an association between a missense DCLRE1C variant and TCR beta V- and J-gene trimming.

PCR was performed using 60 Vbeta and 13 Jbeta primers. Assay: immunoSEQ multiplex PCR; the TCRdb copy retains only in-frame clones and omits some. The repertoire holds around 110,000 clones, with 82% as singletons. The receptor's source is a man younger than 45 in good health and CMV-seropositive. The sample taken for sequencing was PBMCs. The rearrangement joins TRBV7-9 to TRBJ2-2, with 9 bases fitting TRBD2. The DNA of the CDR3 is TGTGCCAGCAGCTTTAGGACTAGCGTTGCCGGGGAGCTGTTTTTT. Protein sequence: CASSFRTSVAGELFF.